A single sample gave rise to the 14 T cell receptor beta chains below, sequenced in a study of graft-versus-host responses after intestinal transplantation. Some clones are missing from TCRdb's copy, which holds only in-frame ones; the method was immunoSEQ multiplex PCR. The profile covers some 14,000 clones, with roughly a third appearing a single time and around 6% taken by the ten largest. The sequencing used alloreactive CD4+ T cells from a mixed lymphocyte reaction culture, collected before intestinal transplant. Subset denoted: CFSE-low proliferating T cells sorted from approximately six-day pre-transplant mixed lymphocyte reaction (GvH or HvG direction). These receptors originate from a human patient who received an intestinal transplant.

V usage is TRBV2 and J usage is TRBJ2-1; unclear D gene. CDR1 is SNHLY and CDR2 is FYNNEI in the germline V gene. With 0 bases removed from V and 6 bases from J, the gap between germline ends came to 6 bases. The CDR3 has 13 residues. This chain's CDR3 is CASSEARLNEQFF. The CDR3 nucleotides read TGTGCCAGCAGTGAAGCGCGACTCAATGAGCAGTTCTTC.

The rearrangement uses TRBV18 and TRBJ1-6; the D is unclear. The germline V gene encodes CDR1 KGHSH and CDR2 LQKENI. The CDR3 sequence is 15 residues long. V dropped 6 bases and J dropped 0 bases, with 9 bases sitting between them. The CDR3: CASSRGSSYNSPLHF. As DNA, the CDR3 is TGTGCCAGCTCGCGAGGTAGCTCCTATAATTCACCCCTCCACTTT. Complete variable domain (other parts from reference TRBV18 and TRBJ1-6): NAGVMQNPRHLVRRRGQEARLRCSPMKGHSHVYWYRQLPEEGLKFMVYLQKENIIDESGMPKERFSAEFPKEGPSILRIQQVVRGDSAAYFCASSRGSSYNSPLHFGNGTRLTVT.

This clone was picked up a small number of times. This sequence joins TRBV29-1 and TRBJ2-1; 12 nucleotides match TRBD2. The CDR3 is 15 amino acids. Trimming took 6 bases from V and 4 from J; bases not matched to a gene: 7. CDR1 is SQVTM and CDR2 is ANQGSEA in the germline V gene. CDR3 region: CSVLPTSGGYNEQFF. CDR3 bases: TGCAGCGTCTTGCCGACTAGCGGGGGATACAATGAGCAGTTCTTC.

The chain has TRBV11-2 and TRBJ2-7; 7 bases align to TRBD2. J was trimmed by 6 bases and V by 5 bases; bases with no gene match: 4. The CDR3 is made up of 12 amino acids. Looked up from germline, CDR1 is SGHAT and CDR2 is FQNNGV. The DNA for the CDR3 is TGTGCCAGCAGCCCGGGGAGGGGCGAGCAGTACTTC. Translated, it gives CASSPGRGEQYF.

This rearrangement joins TRBV5-1 to TRBJ2-1; 9 bases are a match to TRBD2. This CDR3 spans 15 amino acids. The junction had 4 bases not matched to a gene; V was cut back by 0 bases and J by 6 bases. Germline V gives CDR1 SGHRS, CDR2 YFSETQ. The CDR3 region is CASSLVSGRSNEQFF. The DNA for the CDR3 is TGCGCCAGCAGCTTGGTCAGCGGGAGGTCCAATGAGCAGTTCTTC.

Comment on this clone: This sample also contains other DNA sequences that code for the same CDR3. The V gene is TRBV5-1, the J gene TRBJ2-1; weak D call: TRBD1 (6 bases). The CDR3 sequence is 15 residues long. Trimming took 1 base from V and 1 from J, leaving 9 bases between them. CDR1 SGHRS and CDR2 YFSETQ come from the germline V gene. The CDR3 region has the DNA TGCGCCAGCAGCTTGTTACAGGGATCCTACAATGAGCAGTTCTTC. Amino acid sequence: CASSLLQGSYNEQFF.

This clone was seen more than once but under ten times. The gene calls are TRBV7-6 and TRBJ2-7; a possible D gene is TRBD2 (7 bases). The CDR3 is 17 residues long. Deletions cut 5 bases from V and 3 bases from J, with 23 bases between. The germline V gene encodes CDR1 SGHVS and CDR2 FNYEAQ. CDR3 sequence: CASSPRGAGRGGYEQYF. In DNA, the CDR3 is TGTGCCAGCAGCCCTCGGGGGGCGGGCAGAGGTGGCTACGAGCAGTACTTC.

This clone was observed a few times. The chain employs TRBV9 and TRBJ2-1; 10 bases match TRBD2. The CDR3 consists of 16 residues. Germline V gene lookup returns CDR1 SGDLS and CDR2 YYNGEE. Trimming at V came to 0 bases and at J to 7 bases, leaving 7 bases not matched to a gene. This CDR3 reads CASSVAPLAGENEQFF. The CDR3 DNA reads TGTGCCAGCAGCGTAGCCCCCCTAGCGGGAGAGAATGAGCAGTTCTTC. The whole variable domain, remainder taken from reference TRBV9 and TRBJ2-1, is DSGVTQTPKHLITATGQRVTLRCSPRSGDLSVYWYQQSLDQGLQFLIQYYNGEERAKGNILERFSAQQFPDLHSELNLSSLELGDSALYFCASSVAPLAGENEQFFGPGTRLTVL.

The chain joins TRBV6-1 to TRBJ1-4; D remains unclear. This CDR3 has 13 amino acids. Germline V CDR1 and CDR2: MNHNS, SASEGT. The ends were cut back, 4 bases at V and 4 bases at J, with 7 bases in the middle. The CDR3 protein is CASSGGLNEKLFF. CDR3 nucleotides: TGTGCCAGCAGTGGAGGCCTTAATGAAAAACTGTTTTTT.

The chain employs TRBV6-5 and TRBJ2-3; D is uncertain. Deletions cut 5 bases from V and 5 bases from J, with 11 bases between. Per germline, CDR1 MNHEY and CDR2 SVGAGI. This CDR3 has 13 amino acids. The CDR3: CASSAPPGDTQYF. The CDR3 nucleotides read TGTGCCAGCAGTGCTCCCCCCGGAGATACGCAGTATTTT.

This clone has a handful of counts. The rearrangement joins TRBV18 to TRBJ1-1, with 8 bases that match TRBD1. Germline-derived CDR1 and CDR2 are KGHSH and LQKENI. The ends lost 2 bases at V and 3 bases at J; junction bases unmatched: 2. CDR3 length equals 14 residues. This CDR3 reads CASSPMDRDTEAFF. CDR3 nucleotides: TGTGCCAGCTCACCAATGGACAGGGACACTGAAGCTTTCTTT.

This sequence joins TRBV7-9 and TRBJ1-3; unclear D gene. The V end lost 5 bases, the J end lost 0 bases, and 17 bases lay between the germline ends. The CDR3 length is 17 residues. The germline V gene encodes CDR1 SEHNR and CDR2 FQNEAQ (reference sequence). The CDR3 reads CASSTRRPRVSGNTIYF. Here the CDR3 DNA reads TGTGCCAGCAGCACCCGACGGCCGCGGGTCTCTGGAAACACCATATATTTT.

This chain connects TRBV5-5 to TRBJ2-1; weak D call: TRBD2 (6 bases). CDR1 SGHKS and CDR2 YYEKEE come from the germline V gene (reference sequence). V was trimmed by 4 bases and J by 9 bases, leaving 20 bases between them. The CDR3 sequence is 15 residues long. The CDR3 DNA sequence: TGTGCCAGCAGCCAAGAACCGGGAGTATATGCTGAGCAGTTCTTC. Residues: CASSQEPGVYAEQFF.

V usage is TRBV14 and J usage is TRBJ2-1; D is undetermined. Germline V gene data show CDR1 as SGHDN and CDR2 as FVKESK. With 0 bases removed from V and 4 bases from J, the gap between germline ends came to 10 bases. CDR3 length: 15 residues. CDR3 nucleotide sequence: TGTGCCAGCAGCCAAGATGTTTCCGGGTACAATGAGCAGTTCTTC. Its protein is CASSQDVSGYNEQFF. Using reference TRBV14 and TRBJ2-1 for the parts outside the CDR3, the full variable domain is EAGVTQFPSHSVIEKGQTVTLRCDPISGHDNLYWYRRVMGKEIKFLLHFVKESKQDESGMPNNRFLAERTGGTYSTLKVQPAELEDSGVYFCASSQDVSGYNEQFFGPGTRLTVL.